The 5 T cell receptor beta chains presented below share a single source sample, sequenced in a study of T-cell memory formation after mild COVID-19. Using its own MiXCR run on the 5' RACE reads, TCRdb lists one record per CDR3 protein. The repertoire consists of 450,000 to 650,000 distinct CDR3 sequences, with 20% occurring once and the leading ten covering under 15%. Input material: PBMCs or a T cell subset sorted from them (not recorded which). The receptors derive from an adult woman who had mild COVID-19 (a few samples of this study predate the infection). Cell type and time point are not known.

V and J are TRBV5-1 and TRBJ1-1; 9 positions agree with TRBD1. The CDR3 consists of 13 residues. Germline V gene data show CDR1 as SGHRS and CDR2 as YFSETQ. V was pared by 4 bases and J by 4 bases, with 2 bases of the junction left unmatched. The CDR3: CASSMDRGTEAFF. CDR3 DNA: TGCGCCAGCAGCATGGACAGGGGCACTGAAGCTTTCTTT.

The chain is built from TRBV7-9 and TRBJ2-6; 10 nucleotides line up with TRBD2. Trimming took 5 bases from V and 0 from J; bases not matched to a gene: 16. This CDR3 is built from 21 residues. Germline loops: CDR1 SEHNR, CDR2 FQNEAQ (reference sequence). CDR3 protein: CASSTWEREGLLISGANVLTF. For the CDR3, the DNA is TGTGCCAGCAGCACCTGGGAGCGGGAGGGCCTTCTCATCTCTGGGGCCAACGTCCTGACTTTC.

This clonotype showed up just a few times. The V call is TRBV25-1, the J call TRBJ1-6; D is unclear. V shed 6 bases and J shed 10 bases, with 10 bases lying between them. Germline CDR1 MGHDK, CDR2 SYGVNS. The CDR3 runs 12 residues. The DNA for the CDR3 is TGTGCCAGCAGCCTGGGCTGGTCACCCCTCCACTTT. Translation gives CASSLGWSPLHF.

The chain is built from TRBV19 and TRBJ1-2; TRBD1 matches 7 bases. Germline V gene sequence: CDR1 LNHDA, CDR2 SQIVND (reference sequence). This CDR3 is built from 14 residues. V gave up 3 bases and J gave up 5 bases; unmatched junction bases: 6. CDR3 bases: TGTGCCAGTAGTATCCCCCAGACAGGGTATGGCTACACCTTC. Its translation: CASSIPQTGYGYTF. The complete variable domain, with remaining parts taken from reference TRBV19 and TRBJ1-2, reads DGGITQSPKYLFRKEGQNVTLSCEQNLNHDAMYWYRQDPGQGLRLIYYSQIVNDFQKGDIAEGYSVSREKKESFPLTVTSAQKNPTAFYLCASSIPQTGYGYTFGSGTRLTVV.

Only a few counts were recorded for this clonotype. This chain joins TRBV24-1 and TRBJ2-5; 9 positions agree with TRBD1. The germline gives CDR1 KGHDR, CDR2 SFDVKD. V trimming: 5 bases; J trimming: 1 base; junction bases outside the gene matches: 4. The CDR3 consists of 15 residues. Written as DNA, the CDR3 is TGTGCCACCAGTGTCGGACAGGGGTTCCAAGAGACCCAGTACTTC. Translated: CATSVGQGFQETQYF.